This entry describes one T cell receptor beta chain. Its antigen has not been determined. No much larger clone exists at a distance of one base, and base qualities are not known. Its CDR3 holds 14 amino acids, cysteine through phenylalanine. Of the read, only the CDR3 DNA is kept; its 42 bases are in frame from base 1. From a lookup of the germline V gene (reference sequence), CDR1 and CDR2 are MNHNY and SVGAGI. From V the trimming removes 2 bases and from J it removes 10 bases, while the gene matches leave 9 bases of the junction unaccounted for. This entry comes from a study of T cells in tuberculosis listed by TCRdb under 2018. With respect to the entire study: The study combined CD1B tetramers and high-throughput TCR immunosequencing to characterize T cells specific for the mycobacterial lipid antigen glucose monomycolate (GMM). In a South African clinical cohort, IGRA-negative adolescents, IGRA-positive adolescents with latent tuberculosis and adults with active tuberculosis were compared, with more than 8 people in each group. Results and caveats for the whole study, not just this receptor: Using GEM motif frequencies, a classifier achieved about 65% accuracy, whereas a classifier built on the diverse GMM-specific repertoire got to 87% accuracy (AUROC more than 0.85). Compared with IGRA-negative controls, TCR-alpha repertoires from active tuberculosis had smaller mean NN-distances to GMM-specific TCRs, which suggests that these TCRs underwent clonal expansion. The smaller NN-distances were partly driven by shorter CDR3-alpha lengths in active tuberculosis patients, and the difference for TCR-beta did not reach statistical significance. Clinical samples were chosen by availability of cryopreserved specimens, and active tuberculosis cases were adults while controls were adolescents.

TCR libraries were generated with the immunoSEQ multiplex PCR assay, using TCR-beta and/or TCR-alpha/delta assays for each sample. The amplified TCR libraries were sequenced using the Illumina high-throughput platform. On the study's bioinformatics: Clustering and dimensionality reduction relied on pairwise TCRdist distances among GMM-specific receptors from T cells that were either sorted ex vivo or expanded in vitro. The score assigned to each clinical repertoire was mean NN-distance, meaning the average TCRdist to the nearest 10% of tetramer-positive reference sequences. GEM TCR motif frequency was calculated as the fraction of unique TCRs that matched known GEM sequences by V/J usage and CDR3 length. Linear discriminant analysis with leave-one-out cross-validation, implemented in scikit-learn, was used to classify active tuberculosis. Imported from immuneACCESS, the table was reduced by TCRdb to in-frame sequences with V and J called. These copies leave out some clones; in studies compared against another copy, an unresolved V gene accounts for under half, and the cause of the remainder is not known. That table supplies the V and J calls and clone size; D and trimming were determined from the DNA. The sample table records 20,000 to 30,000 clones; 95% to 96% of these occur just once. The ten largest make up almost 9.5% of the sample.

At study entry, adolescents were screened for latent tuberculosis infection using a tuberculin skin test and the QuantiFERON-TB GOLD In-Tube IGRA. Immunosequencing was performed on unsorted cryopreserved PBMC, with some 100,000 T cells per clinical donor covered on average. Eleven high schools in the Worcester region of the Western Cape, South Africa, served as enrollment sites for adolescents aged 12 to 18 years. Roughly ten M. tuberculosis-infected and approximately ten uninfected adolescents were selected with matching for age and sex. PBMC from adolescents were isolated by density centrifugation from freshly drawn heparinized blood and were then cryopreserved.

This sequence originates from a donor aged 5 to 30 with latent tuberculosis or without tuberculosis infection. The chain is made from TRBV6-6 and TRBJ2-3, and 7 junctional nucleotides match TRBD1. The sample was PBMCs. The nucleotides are TGTGCCAGCAGTTACCCCATTACAGGGGACGCGCAGTATTTT. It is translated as CASSYPITGDAQYF.